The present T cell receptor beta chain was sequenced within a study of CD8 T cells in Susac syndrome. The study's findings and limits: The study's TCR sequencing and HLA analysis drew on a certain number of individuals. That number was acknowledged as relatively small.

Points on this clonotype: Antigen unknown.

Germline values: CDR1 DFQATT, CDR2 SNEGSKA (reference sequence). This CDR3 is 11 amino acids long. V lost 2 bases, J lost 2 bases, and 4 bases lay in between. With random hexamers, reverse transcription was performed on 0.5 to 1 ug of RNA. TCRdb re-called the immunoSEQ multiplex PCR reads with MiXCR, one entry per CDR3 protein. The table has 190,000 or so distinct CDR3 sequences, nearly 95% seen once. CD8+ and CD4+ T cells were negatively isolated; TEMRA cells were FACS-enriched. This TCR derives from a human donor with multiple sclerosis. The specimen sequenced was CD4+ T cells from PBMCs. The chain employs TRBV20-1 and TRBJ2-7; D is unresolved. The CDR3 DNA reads TGCAGTGCTAGATCGACCTACGAGCAGTACTTC. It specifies CSARSTYEQYF.